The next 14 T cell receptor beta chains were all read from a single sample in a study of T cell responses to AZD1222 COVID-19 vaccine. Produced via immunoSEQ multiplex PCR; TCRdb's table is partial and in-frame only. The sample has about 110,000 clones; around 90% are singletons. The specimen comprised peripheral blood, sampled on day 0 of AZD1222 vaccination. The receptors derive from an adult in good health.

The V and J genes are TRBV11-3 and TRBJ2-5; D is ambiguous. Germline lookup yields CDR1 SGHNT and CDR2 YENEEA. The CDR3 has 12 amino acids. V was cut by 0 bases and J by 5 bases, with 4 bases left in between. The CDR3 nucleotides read TGTGCCAGCAGCTTAGATGTGGAGACCCAGTACTTC. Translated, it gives CASSLDVETQYF.

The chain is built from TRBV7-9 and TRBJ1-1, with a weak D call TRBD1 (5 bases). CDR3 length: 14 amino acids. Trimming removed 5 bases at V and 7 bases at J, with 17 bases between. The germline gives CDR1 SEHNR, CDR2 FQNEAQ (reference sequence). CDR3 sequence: CASSANSGQGEAFF. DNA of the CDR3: TGTGCCAGCAGCGCGAATAGCGGCCAGGGTGAAGCTTTCTTT.

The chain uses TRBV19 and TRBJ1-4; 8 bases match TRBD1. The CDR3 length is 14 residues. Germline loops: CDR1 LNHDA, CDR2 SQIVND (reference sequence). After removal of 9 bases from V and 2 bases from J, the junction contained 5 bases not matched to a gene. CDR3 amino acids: CASSGGATNEKLFF. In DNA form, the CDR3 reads TGTGCCAGCTCAGGGGGCGCGACTAATGAAAAACTGTTTTTT.

Written as DNA, the CDR3 is TGTGCCAGCAGCGCCCGGGACAGGGGGGGTTCACCCCTCCACTTT. Amino acids: CASSARDRGGSPLHF. The chain employs TRBV13 and TRBJ1-6; 11 positions match TRBD1. Unmatched junction bases numbered 6, after V lost 5 bases and J lost 9 bases. CDR1 and CDR2 (germline): PRHDT, FYEKMQ (reference sequence). The CDR3 length is 15 residues.

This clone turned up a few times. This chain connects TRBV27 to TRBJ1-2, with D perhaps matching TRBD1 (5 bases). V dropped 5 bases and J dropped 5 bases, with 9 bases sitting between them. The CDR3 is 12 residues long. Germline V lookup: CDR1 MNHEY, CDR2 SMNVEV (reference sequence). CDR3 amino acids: CASSNEGYGYTF. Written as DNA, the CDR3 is TGTGCCAGCAGTAATGAGGGGTATGGCTACACCTTC.

The CDR3 nucleotides are TGCGCCAGCAGCCCGGGGACAGCTAATCAGCCCCAGCATTTT. Translating gives CASSPGTANQPQHF. The rearrangement joins TRBV5-1 to TRBJ1-5; 7 nucleotides agree with TRBD1. Germline CDR1 reads SGHRS; CDR2 reads YFSETQ. The CDR3 extends over 14 amino acids. Germline trimming cut 4 bases from V and 4 bases from J; bases unmatched to any gene: 5.

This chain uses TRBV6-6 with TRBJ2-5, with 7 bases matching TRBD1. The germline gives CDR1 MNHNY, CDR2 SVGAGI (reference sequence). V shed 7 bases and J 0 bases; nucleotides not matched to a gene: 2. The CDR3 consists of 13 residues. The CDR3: CASTDRDQETQYF. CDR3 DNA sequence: TGTGCCAGCACCGACAGGGACCAAGAGACCCAGTACTTC.

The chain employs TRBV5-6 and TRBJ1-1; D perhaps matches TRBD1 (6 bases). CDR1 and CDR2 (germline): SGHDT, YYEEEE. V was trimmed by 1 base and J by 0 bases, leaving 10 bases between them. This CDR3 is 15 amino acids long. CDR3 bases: TGTGCCAGCAGCTTGTTGGACAGAATGAACACTGAAGCTTTCTTT. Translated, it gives CASSLLDRMNTEAFF.

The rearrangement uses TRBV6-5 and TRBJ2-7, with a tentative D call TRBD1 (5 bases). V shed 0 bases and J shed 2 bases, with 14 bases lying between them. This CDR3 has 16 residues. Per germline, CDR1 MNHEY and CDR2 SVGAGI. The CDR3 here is CASSYSNNARAYEQYF. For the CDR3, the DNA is TGTGCCAGCAGTTACTCAAACAACGCCAGGGCCTACGAGCAGTACTTC.

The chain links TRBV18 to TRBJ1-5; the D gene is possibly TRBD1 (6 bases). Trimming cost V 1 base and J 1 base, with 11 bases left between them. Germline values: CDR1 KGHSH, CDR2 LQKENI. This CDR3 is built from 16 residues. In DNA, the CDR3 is TGTGCCAGCTCACCACAGGAGGGGGGAAGCAATCAGCCCCAGCATTTT. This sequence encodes CASSPQEGGSNQPQHF.

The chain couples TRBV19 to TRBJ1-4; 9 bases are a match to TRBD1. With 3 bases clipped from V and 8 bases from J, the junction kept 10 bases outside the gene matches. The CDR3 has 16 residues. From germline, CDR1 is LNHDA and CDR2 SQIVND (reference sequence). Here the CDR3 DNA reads TGTGCCAGTAGTATGATGACAGGGGGAATTGAGGAAAAACTGTTTTTT. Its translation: CASSMMTGGIEEKLFF.

This CDR3 is CASSEGTGGSPLHF. The CDR3 nucleotides read TGTGCCAGCAGTGAAGGGACAGGGGGATCACCCCTCCACTTT. V gene TRBV6-1 combines with J gene TRBJ1-6, with 10 bases matching TRBD1. The CDR3 spans 14 residues. With V trimmed by 1 base and J by 10 bases, 1 base remained unmatched. Germline V gene lookup returns CDR1 MNHNS and CDR2 SASEGT.

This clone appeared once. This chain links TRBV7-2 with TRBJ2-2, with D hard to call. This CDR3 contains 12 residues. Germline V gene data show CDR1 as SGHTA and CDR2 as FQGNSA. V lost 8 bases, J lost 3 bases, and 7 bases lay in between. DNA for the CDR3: TGTGCCAGCGGTTGGGACACCGGGGAGCTGTTTTTT. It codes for CASGWDTGELFF.

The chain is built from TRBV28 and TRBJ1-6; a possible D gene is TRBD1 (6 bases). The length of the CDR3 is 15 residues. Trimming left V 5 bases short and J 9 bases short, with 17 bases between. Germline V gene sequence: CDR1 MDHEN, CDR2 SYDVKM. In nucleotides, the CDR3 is TGTGCCAGCAGTCGCACCACACAGGGAGGTTCACCCCTCCACTTT. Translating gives CASSRTTQGGSPLHF.